This TCR beta chain came from a study of blood T cells in healthy people across ages. As to this clonotype: Its antigen is as yet unknown.

A second PCR, run for roughly 7 to 11 cycles, used a sample-barcoded 5' primer plus a J-beta primer mix. Each single sample gave us at least 3 million CDR3-containing paired-end reads. TCRdb re-called the 5' RACE reads with MiXCR, one entry per CDR3 protein. The sample has some 900,000 distinct CDR3 sequences, roughly 50% seen once. Findings and limits, study-wide: A strong correlation between TCR beta diversity and naive T cell percentage was seen. In the absence of known donor CMV status, changes in expanded clonotypes were possibly confounded.

The TCR was taken from a man aged 25-45 years in good health. Sequenced sample: blood.

This chain's CDR3 is CASSRGLASNNEQFF. The CDR3, as DNA: TGCGCCAGCAGCCGGGGACTAGCGTCGAACAATGAGCAGTTCTTC. The chain combines TRBV4-1 with TRBJ2-1; 10 nucleotides agree with TRBD2. V lost 4 bases to trimming and J lost 5 bases; unmatched junction nucleotides: 5. The CDR3 consists of 15 residues. Looked up from germline, CDR1 is MGHRA and CDR2 is YSYEKL.